This TCR beta chain stems from a study of cytomegalovirus exposure and HLA in healthy donors. Study results and caveats: There were several of the most significant clusters that appeared linked to common viral pathogens in a later analysis. Some highly shared sequence variants likely arose as a pipeline artifact. The study assumed roughly uniform donor sequencing depth for presence/absence analyses. Data from an earlier analysis indicated that most TCR beta V segments were productive either about 87% or about 30% of the time.

On this clone itself: Its specificity is unknown.

This PCR relied on a set of 60 Vbeta primers and 13 Jbeta primers. Data came from immunoSEQ multiplex PCR; TCRdb stores just in-frame clones and leaves some out. Of over 75,000 clones listed, about three quarters are singletons. This clonotype originated in a man aged 45 to 65 in good health and CMV-seropositive. The sequenced sample was PBMCs.

CDR3 residues: CSGAAKDLNTEAFF. The CDR3 nucleotides are TGCAGCGGTGCGGCTAAGGACTTGAACACTGAAGCTTTCTTT. The chain employs TRBV29-1 and TRBJ1-1, with D unresolved. Trimming left V 7 bases short and J 0 bases short, with 15 bases between. The CDR3 is made up of 14 amino acids. CDR1 is SQVTM and CDR2 is ANQGSEA in the germline V gene.